This is a list of T cell receptor beta chains from one sample in a study of T cell changes during pregnancy in multiple sclerosis. Method: immunoSEQ multiplex PCR; TCRdb's copy keeps in-frame clones and lacks some. This sample has some 40,000 clones, with around nine tenths found just once. The specimen comprised CD4+ T cells from peripheral blood mononuclear cells, sampled before pregnancy. These receptors were obtained from a female donor with multiple sclerosis, enrolled in a pregnancy study. The CDR3 runs from the conserved cysteine through the conserved F or W. A D gene is named only where the DNA matches it firmly. Size is stated for part of the rows, as once, few or many counts, or as a class when the clone is expanded.

J gene,clone size,V gene,D gene,CDR3 DNA,CDR3 protein
TRBJ2-3,-,TRBV7-3,-,TGTGCCAGCAGCCCCCAGGGACTGCTTACTAGCACAGATACGCAGTATTTT,CASSPQGLLTSTDTQYF
TRBJ2-1,-,TRBV18,TRBD1,TGTGCCAGCTCACCACCGGGCAGGGGGCCTGGCAATGAGCAGTTCTTC,CASSPPGRGPGNEQFF
TRBJ1-2,-,TRBV19,-,TGTGCCAGTAATTTTCCCGGACACCTAAAGCATGGCTACACCTTC,CASNFPGHLKHGYTF
TRBJ1-6,-,TRBV28,-,TGTGCCGTCGGCGGGAGGGCCCTTTCACCCCTCCACTTT,CAVGGRALSPLHF
TRBJ1-5,-,TRBV19,-,TGTGCCAGTACCCGTCCAGGGAGCGGGGATCAGCCCCAGCATTTT,CASTRPGSGDQPQHF
TRBJ1-1,-,TRBV30,-,TGTGCCCACTCTCACGGATGGAGCACTGAAGCTTTCTTT,CAHSHGWSTEAFF
TRBJ1-3,-,TRBV6-6,-,TGTGCCAGCACTCCACGGAGCTCTGGAAACACCATATATTTT,CASTPRSSGNTIYF
TRBJ1-1,-,TRBV4-1,-,TGCGCCAGCAGCCGAGCGGAGTACACTGAAGCTTTCTTT,CASSRAEYTEAFF
TRBJ1-2,-,TRBV19,TRBD1,TGTGCCAGTAGTCGGGACAGCGTACGCTATGGCTACACCTTC,CASSRDSVRYGYTF
TRBJ2-1,-,TRBV2,TRBD2,TGTGCCAGCTGGGGGGAGGGGAGCTCCTACAATGAGCAGTTCTTC,CASWGEGSSYNEQFF
TRBJ2-5,-,TRBV15,TRBD1,TGTGCCACCAGCAGGACAGGACAGGTGGGGGAGACCCAGTACTTC,CATSRTGQVGETQYF
TRBJ2-7,-,TRBV10-3,-,TGTGCCATCAGTGCCGGACGGGACTACGAGCAGTACTTC,CAISAGRDYEQYF
TRBJ1-1,once,TRBV19,-,TGTGCCACCACAGGGAGGGCGAACACTGAAGCTTTCTTT,CATTGRANTEAFF
TRBJ2-7,-,TRBV2,-,TGTGCCAGCGTTTACGAGGGCGCAAGCTCCTACGAGCAGTACTTC,CASVYEGASSYEQYF
TRBJ1-3,few,TRBV12-5,TRBD1,TGTGCTAGTGGCCTAGGACAGGGCCTCTCTGGAAACACCATATATTTT,CASGLGQGLSGNTIYF
TRBJ1-5,once,TRBV30,-,TGTGCCTGGAGTAAGATGAGAAATCAGCCCCAGCATTTT,CAWSKMRNQPQHF
TRBJ2-6,-,TRBV18,-,TGTGCCAGCTCACCATCCGGTTCTGGGGCCAACGTCCTGACTTTC,CASSPSGSGANVLTF
TRBJ1-6,-,TRBV10-2,TRBD1,TGCGCCAGCAGCCGGGGTTCGGACAGGGTTAATTCACCCCTCCACTTT,CASSRGSDRVNSPLHF
TRBJ2-7,-,TRBV5-4,-,TGTGCCAGCAGCTTGGTACAGGGAATGCCCCACGAGCAGTACTTC,CASSLVQGMPHEQYF
TRBJ2-3,-,TRBV29-1,TRBD1,TGCAGCGTTTTGACAGGGAAAACAGATACGCAGTATTTT,CSVLTGKTDTQYF
TRBJ1-1,-,TRBV2,-,TGTGCCAGCAGTGAAGCGCTTGACAGCCGCATGAACACTGAAGCTTTCTTT,CASSEALDSRMNTEAFF
TRBJ2-1,-,TRBV5-5,-,TGTGCCAGCAGCTTGAGACAGATAGGGGACAATGAGCAGTTCTTC,CASSLRQIGDNEQFF
TRBJ1-5,once,TRBV19,TRBD1,TGTGCCAGTAGTATAGATTTGGACAGGGGAAGCAATCAGCCCCAGCATTTT,CASSIDLDRGSNQPQHF
TRBJ1-2,-,TRBV7-6,-,TGTGCCAGCAGCTTAAACAACGGGGGGAACTATGGCTACACCTTC,CASSLNNGGNYGYTF
TRBJ1-2,-,TRBV5-8,TRBD1,TGTGCCAGCAGCCGACGGGACAGGGGGGCCGGCTACACCTTC,CASSRRDRGAGYTF
TRBJ1-4,-,TRBV9,-,TGTGCCAGCAGCGAAATCAGCGGGACGGGCGAAAAACTGTTTTTT,CASSEISGTGEKLFF
TRBJ1-1,-,TRBV5-1,-,TGCGCCAGCAGCTTGGTGGGCAGCAACACTGAAGCTTTCTTT,CASSLVGSNTEAFF
TRBJ2-2,-,TRBV30,TRBD2,TGTGCCTGGATACGGCTAGCGGGGACCGGGGAGCTGTTTTTT,CAWIRLAGTGELFF
TRBJ2-7,once,TRBV28,TRBD1,TGTGCCAGCAGACCGGGACAGGGTGAATACGAGCAGTACTTC,CASRPGQGEYEQYF
TRBJ1-6,-,TRBV7-3,-,TGTGCCAGCAGCTTAGGGGGGGTAGGTGGTAATTCACCCCTCCACTTT,CASSLGGVGGNSPLHF
TRBJ2-4,-,TRBV28,TRBD1,TGTGCCAGCAGTTTGAGAGGGGGCCGCCAGAGCAGCATTCAGTACTTC,CASSLRGGRQSSIQYF
TRBJ2-1,once,TRBV27,-,TGTGCCAGCAGTTTAGCGGGGTACTACAATGAGCAGTTCTTC,CASSLAGYYNEQFF
TRBJ1-1,-,TRBV5-1,-,TGCGCCAGCGCTGTACAGGGCGGAAACACTGAAGCTTTCTTT,CASAVQGGNTEAFF
TRBJ2-5,-,TRBV18,-,TGTGCCAGCTCACGGGACTTGCTGGAGACCCAGTACTTC,CASSRDLLETQYF
TRBJ2-1,-,TRBV11-1,-,TGTGCCAGCCCCCGAGGGATAAACAATGAGCAGTTCTTC,CASPRGINNEQFF
TRBJ2-7,-,TRBV10-3,TRBD1,TGTGCCATCAGTGGGGACAGTTTCTTAAAAGGGCAGTACTTC,CAISGDSFLKGQYF